The 9 T cell receptor beta chains given below trace back to one sample, sequenced in a study of blood T cell repertoires in COVID-19. Profiling relied on immunoSEQ multiplex PCR, and the TCRdb table lists in-frame clones only, not all of them. Of 100,000 to 150,000 clones detected, 65% to 90% appear once; the ten largest clones hold less than 8.5%. Input material: peripheral blood. Receptor source: an elderly man with active or convalescent COVID-19.

This clone showed up just a few times. The identical CDR3 is also encoded by other nucleotide sequences in the sample. This chain links TRBV5-1 with TRBJ1-4; 7 bases line up with TRBD1. The CDR3 covers 15 residues. The germline gives CDR1 SGHRS, CDR2 YFSETQ. With 4 bases clipped from V and 6 bases from J, the junction kept 9 bases outside the gene matches. The CDR3 DNA follows: TGCGCCAGCAGCCTAGGAGGCAGGGGGGATGAAAAACTGTTTTTT. It encodes CASSLGGRGDEKLFF. The whole variable domain, filled in from reference TRBV5-1 and TRBJ1-4, reads KAGVTQTPRYLIKTRGQQVTLSCSPISGHRSVSWYQQTPGQGLQFLFEYFSETQRNKGNFPGRFSGRQFSNSRSEMNVSTLELGDSALYLCASSLGGRGDEKLFFGSGTQLSVL.

The chain joins TRBV7-8 to TRBJ2-1; 7 nucleotides align to TRBD2. Germline V gene sequence: CDR1 SGHVS, CDR2 FQNEAQ. CDR3 length: 16 amino acids. V gave up 5 bases and J gave up 0 bases; unmatched junction bases: 7. CDR3 region: CASSPSAGFSYNEQFF. The DNA for the CDR3 is TGTGCCAGCAGCCCCTCAGCGGGGTTCTCCTACAATGAGCAGTTCTTC.

The rearrangement uses TRBV7-9 and TRBJ1-3, with unresolved D. The CDR3 sequence is 15 residues long. Trimming removed 1 base at V and 4 bases at J, with 11 bases between. In germline, CDR1 is SEHNR, CDR2 FQNEAQ (reference sequence). For the CDR3, the DNA is TGTGCCAGCAGCTTAGTCGCGCGCCCAGGAAACACCATATATTTT. It yields the protein CASSLVARPGNTIYF.

The gene calls are TRBV7-3 and TRBJ1-2, with TRBD1 as a possible D gene (5 bases). V was clipped by 2 bases and J by 6 bases, with 16 bases between them. The CDR3 extends over 15 amino acids. CDR1 and CDR2 from the germline V gene are SGHTA and FQGTGA. CDR3 amino acids: CASSLEPGKVDGYTF. The CDR3 coding sequence is TGTGCCAGCAGCTTAGAGCCAGGGAAAGTGGATGGCTACACCTTC.

The chain combines TRBV28 with TRBJ1-2; 12 bases match TRBD1. The CDR3 sequence is 15 residues long. J lost 6 bases, V lost 3 bases, and 5 bases had no gene match. Germline V lookup: CDR1 MDHEN, CDR2 SYDVKM. CDR3 region: CASSLGTGGANGYTF. CDR3 coding DNA: TGTGCCAGCAGTTTGGGGACAGGGGGCGCGAATGGCTACACCTTC.

The chain employs TRBV28 and TRBJ1-3; 10 nucleotides line up with TRBD1. This CDR3 is built from 15 residues. From germline, CDR1 is MDHEN and CDR2 SYDVKM. After removal of 5 bases from V and 3 bases from J, the junction contained 4 bases not matched to a gene. DNA for the CDR3: TGTGCCAGCAGTCGACAGGGGGCTGGTGGAAACACCATATATTTT. Protein sequence: CASSRQGAGGNTIYF.

Worth noting for this clone: Other nucleotide sequences from this sample produce the same CDR3. V and J are TRBV19 and TRBJ1-1; 7 nucleotides align to TRBD1. CDR3 size: 14 residues. CDR1 and CDR2 from the germline V gene are LNHDA and SQIVND (reference sequence). V gave up 1 base and J gave up 2 bases; unmatched junction bases: 1. The CDR3 region has the DNA TGTGCCAGTAGTATAGGACAGGGAAACACTGAAGCTTTCTTT. Its translation is CASSIGQGNTEAFF.

V is TRBV6-2 or TRBV6-3 and J is TRBJ2-3; D unresolved. Germline V gives CDR1 MNHEY, CDR2 SVGEGT. Between the trimmed V and J ends, which lost 6 bases and 8 bases, there was a span of 12 bases. This CDR3 comprises 12 residues. CDR3 sequence (DNA): TGTGCCAGCAGCCCCCCTGGGCCTACGCAGTATTTT. Its protein product is CASSPPGPTQYF.

The rearrangement links TRBV6-5 to TRBJ1-2; 7 bases are shared with TRBD1. The V and J ends lost 6 bases and 4 bases, in that order; junction bases with no gene match: 5. Germline V gene data show CDR1 as MNHEY and CDR2 as SVGAGI. The CDR3 is 13 residues long. CDR3 loop: CASRRQGSYGYTF. The CDR3 DNA reads TGTGCCAGCAGACGACAGGGAAGCTATGGCTACACCTTC.